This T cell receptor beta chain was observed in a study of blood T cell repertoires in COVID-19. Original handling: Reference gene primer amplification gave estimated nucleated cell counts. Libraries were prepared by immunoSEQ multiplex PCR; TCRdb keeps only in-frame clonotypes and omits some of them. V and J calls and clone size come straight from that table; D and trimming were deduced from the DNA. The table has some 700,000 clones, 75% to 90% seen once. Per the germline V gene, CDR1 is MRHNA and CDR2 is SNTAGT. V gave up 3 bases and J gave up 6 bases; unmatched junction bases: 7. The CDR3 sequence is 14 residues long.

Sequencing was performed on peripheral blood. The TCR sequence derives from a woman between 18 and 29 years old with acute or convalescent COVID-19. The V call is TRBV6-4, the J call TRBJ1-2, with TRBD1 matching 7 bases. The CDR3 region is CASSDPGTEDGYTF. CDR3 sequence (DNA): TGTGCCAGCAGTGATCCCGGGACAGAAGATGGCTACACCTTC.